This T cell receptor beta chain was identified in a study of cytomegalovirus exposure and HLA in healthy donors. Study as a whole: The Caucasian-associated ancestry cluster contained 81% of the roughly 370 genotyped donors.

As for this clone: Its matching antigen is unknown.

13 Jbeta primers and 60 Vbeta primers were used for the PCR. Libraries were prepared by immunoSEQ multiplex PCR; TCRdb keeps only in-frame clonotypes and omits some of them. This sample's clone table lists under 70,000 clones. The study's findings and limits: A list of around 160 TCR beta chains associated with cytomegalovirus was given. Across all donors, roughly uniform sequencing depth was an assumption of the presence/absence analyses.

The sequence came from a woman aged 30 to 39 in good health and CMV-seropositive. Source material: PBMCs.

The CDR3 DNA reads TGTGCCAGTAGCGGGACGGGAGAGGTCGATGAAAAACTGTTTTTT. Encoded protein: CASSGTGEVDEKLFF. The chain combines TRBV19 with TRBJ1-4, with D maybe TRBD1 (5 bases). Looked up from germline, CDR1 is LNHDA and CDR2 is SQIVND (reference sequence). The CDR3 sequence is 15 residues long. V was pared by 6 bases and J by 6 bases, with 17 bases between. Full variable domain (rest looked up from reference TRBV19 and TRBJ1-4): DGGITQSPKYLFRKEGQNVTLSCEQNLNHDAMYWYRQDPGQGLRLIYYSQIVNDFQKGDIAEGYSVSREKKESFPLTVTSAQKNPTAFYLCASSGTGEVDEKLFFGSGTQLSVL.